In its sample, the clone carrying this T cell receptor (beta chain) was seen many times. Germline trimming cut 5 bases from V and 4 bases from J; bases unmatched to any gene: 4. CDR1 is SGHNT, CDR2 YENEEA, per germline. This CDR3 is 14 amino acids long. Under 3 months in duration, the ophthalmopathy in affected donors had moderate-to-severe activity, CAS ≥3 and NOSPECS ≥4. This sample was taken from a study of Graves' ophthalmopathy and Graves' hyperthyroidism. The sequenced template was RNA, covering the TCR beta CDR3 region. Following a first-round RT-PCR that used HTBI primers, a second-round multiplex PCR was carried out. MiXCR was run by TCRdb on the multiplex PCR reads, yielding one entry per CDR3 protein. The data contain about 210,000 distinct CDR3 sequences, around 28% of them singletons.

The gene calls are TRBV11-3 and TRBJ2-2, with TRBD1 identical over 7 bases. The TCR sequence derives from a man aged 50 to 59 with Graves' ophthalmopathy. The sample taken for sequencing was peripheral blood. The CDR3 DNA reads TGTGCCAGCAGCCGACAGGGTTCCACCGGGGAGCTGTTTTTT. This gives the protein CASSRQGSTGELFF.